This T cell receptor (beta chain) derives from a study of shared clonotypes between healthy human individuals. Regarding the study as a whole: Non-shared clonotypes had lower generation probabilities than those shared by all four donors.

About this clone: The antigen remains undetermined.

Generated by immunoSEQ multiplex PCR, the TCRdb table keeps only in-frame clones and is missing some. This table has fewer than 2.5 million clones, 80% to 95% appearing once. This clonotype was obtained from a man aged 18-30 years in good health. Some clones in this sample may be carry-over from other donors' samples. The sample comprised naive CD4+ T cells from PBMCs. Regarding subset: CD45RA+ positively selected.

The CDR3 region is CASRRTGSNRPDTQYF. The CDR3 DNA reads as TGTGCCAGCAGACGAACCGGGAGTAATAGACCAGATACGCAGTATTTT. The chain recombines TRBV14 with TRBJ2-3; maybe TRBD2 (6 bases). This CDR3 region has 16 residues. V was cut by 6 bases and J by 4 bases, with 20 bases left in between. Germline CDR1 reads SGHDN; CDR2 reads FVKESK.